The 28 T cell receptor beta chains below all came from one sample that was sequenced in a study of human T cells and chemical hapten exposure. Indicated time point: pre-sensitization, week 0. Treatment specified: therapeutic diphenylcyclopropenone sensitization with weekly scalp DPC. TCRdb used MiXCR to reprocess the RACE reads, holding one entry per CDR3 protein. This repertoire shows over 55,000 distinct CDR3 sequences, more than 7.5% found once; its top ten account for roughly 8.8%. The source was whole blood, collected in connection with sensitization to the hapten diphenylcyclopropenone (DPC). The receptors here all came from a man aged 35 to 55 with alopecia areata. Some clones in this sample may be carry-over from other donors' samples.

This clonotype appeared many times. The chain carries TRBV6-2 or TRBV6-3 and TRBJ2-7; D gene ambiguous. Germline CDR1 and CDR2: MNHEY and SVGEGT. Trimming left V 5 bases short and J 3 bases short, with 5 bases between. The length of the CDR3 is 11 residues. CDR3: CASSQYYEQYF. CDR3 bases: TGTGCCAGCAGTCAATACTACGAGCAGTACTTC.

The J gene is TRBJ2-4, the V gene TRBV20-1; the D gene is possibly TRBD2 (7 bases). This CDR3 region has 16 residues. V shed 5 bases and J shed 1 base, with 18 bases lying between them. Germline-derived CDR1 and CDR2 are DFQATT and SNEGSKA (reference sequence). CDR3 DNA: TGCAGTGCTCATGGGGGGGCAGAGTCGGCCAAAAACATTCAGTACTTC. This translates into CSAHGGAESAKNIQYF.

At least ten counts were recorded for this clonotype. This sequence joins TRBV11-2 and TRBJ2-5; no clear D. CDR3 length: 15 residues. Trimming shortened V by 3 bases and J by 1 base, and 12 bases separated the two germline ends. CDR1 is SGHAT and CDR2 is FQNNGV in the germline V gene. Here the CDR3 reads CASSLLGAFQETQYF. CDR3 sequence (DNA): TGTGCCAGCAGCTTGCTCGGAGCGTTCCAAGAGACCCAGTACTTC.

This clonotype was seen repeatedly, ten times or more. The CDR3 coding sequence is TGTGCCAGCAGTGTGAGGACAGCAAGTACCTACGAGCAGTACTTC. The encoded protein is CASSVRTASTYEQYF. This chain joins TRBV2 and TRBJ2-7, with D possibly being TRBD1 (6 bases). The CDR3 runs 15 residues. The germline V gene has CDR1 SNHLY and CDR2 FYNNEI. Deletions cut 4 bases from V and 2 bases from J, with 15 bases between.

This clonotype occurred many times. The chain employs TRBV24-1 and TRBJ2-1; TRBD2 aligns across 7 bases. The CDR3 contains 17 residues. Germline V gives CDR1 KGHDR, CDR2 SFDVKD. Trimming cost V 4 bases and J 0 bases; bases outside gene matches: 8. CDR3 sequence reads: CATSDKRTGGSYNEQFF. Written as DNA, the CDR3 is TGTGCCACCAGTGACAAAAGGACGGGGGGCTCCTACAATGAGCAGTTCTTC.

As for this clonotype: It may be a read error: a sequence one base away is much more abundant. The genes are TRBV28 and TRBJ1-5, with D unclear. CDR1 is MDHEN, CDR2 SYDVKM, per germline. The CDR3 has 12 residues. CDR3 nucleotide sequence: TGTGCCAGCAAGGGAAGCAATCGGCCCCAGCATTTT. Translation: CASKGSNRPQHF.

This clonotype was found a few times. The chain combines TRBV14 with TRBJ2-7; 7 bases are a match to TRBD1. This CDR3 comprises 14 residues. Germline loops: CDR1 SGHDN, CDR2 FVKESK. V trimming: 1 base; J trimming: 1 base; junction bases outside the gene matches: 1. In nucleotides, the CDR3 is TGTGCCAGCAGCCAAGGGGACAGATCCTACGAGCAGTACTTC. Translation: CASSQGDRSYEQYF.

This clonotype has more than one count but fewer than ten. The chain recombines TRBV19 with TRBJ2-5; D possibly corresponds to TRBD2 (6 bases). Deletions cut 4 bases from V and 2 bases from J, with 20 bases between. CDR1 and CDR2 from the germline V gene are LNHDA and SQIVND (reference sequence). This CDR3 contains 17 residues. The CDR3 is CASSTPRDWNQQETQYF. The DNA of the CDR3 is TGTGCCAGTAGTACGCCCCGGGACTGGAACCAACAAGAGACCCAGTACTTC.

The chain is built from TRBV9 and TRBJ2-3, with D hard to call. Germline assignment: CDR1 SGDLS and CDR2 YYNGEE. The ends were cut back, 3 bases at V and 2 bases at J, with 10 bases in the middle. CDR3 length equals 14 residues. CDR3 region: CASSAAVYTDTQYF. CDR3 coding DNA: TGTGCCAGCAGCGCCGCCGTTTACACAGATACGCAGTATTTT.

This clonotype came up a few times. This rearrangement joins TRBV11-2 to TRBJ1-1; 9 nucleotides agree with TRBD1. Trimming took 3 bases from V and 5 from J; bases not matched to a gene: 10. Looked up from germline, CDR1 is SGHAT and CDR2 is FQNNGV. The CDR3 has 16 residues. The CDR3: CASSFPRTGARTEAFF. The DNA of the CDR3 is TGTGCCAGCAGCTTTCCCCGGACAGGGGCGAGGACTGAAGCTTTCTTT.

This clonotype was seen at least ten times. This chain links TRBV6-5 with TRBJ1-1; TRBD1 might be the D (5 bases). This CDR3 spans 14 amino acids. V lost 2 bases to trimming and J lost 2 bases, with 9 bases between them. Germline loops: CDR1 MNHEY, CDR2 SVGAGI. The CDR3 DNA follows: TGTGCCAGCAGTTACCGTCAGGGTAACACTGAAGCTTTCTTT. Amino acid sequence: CASSYRQGNTEAFF.

This chain uses TRBV27 with TRBJ2-2; TRBD2 aligns across 8 bases. Germline values: CDR1 MNHEY, CDR2 SMNVEV (reference sequence). This CDR3 has 17 amino acids. V was clipped by 4 bases and J by 2 bases; unmatched bases: 9. The DNA of the CDR3 is TGTGCCAGCAGTTCGCCCCAACTAGCGGCTAACACCGGGGAGCTGTTTTTT. It encodes CASSSPQLAANTGELFF.

The sample holds many counts of this clonotype. The J gene is TRBJ2-2, the V gene TRBV20-1, with D possibly TRBD2 on 5 matching bases. There are 13 residues in the CDR3. Trimming cost V 1 base and J 3 bases, with 6 bases left between them. Germline lookup yields CDR1 DFQATT and CDR2 SNEGSKA (reference sequence). CDR3 sequence: CSARGGYTGELFF. The CDR3 DNA reads TGCAGTGCTAGAGGAGGGTACACCGGGGAGCTGTTTTTT.

This clonotype was seen repeatedly, ten times or more. This chain joins TRBV2 and TRBJ2-5; D may be TRBD1 (6 bases). V was cut by 5 bases and J by 3 bases, with 7 bases left in between. The CDR3 length is 12 residues. Germline V gives CDR1 SNHLY, CDR2 FYNNEI. CDR3 amino acids: CASSRQEETQYF. The CDR3 DNA reads TGTGCCAGCAGTAGACAGGAAGAGACCCAGTACTTC.

This clonotype has a handful of counts. The rearrangement uses TRBV28 and TRBJ1-1, with D uncertain. The germline CDR1 and CDR2 sequences are MDHEN and SYDVKM. Trimming pared 3 bases from V and 0 bases from J, leaving 17 bases between. The length of the CDR3 is 17 residues. The CDR3, as DNA: TGTGCCAGCAGTTTTCCCGAAGGAGGAATGCTGAACACTGAAGCTTTCTTT. Translated, it gives CASSFPEGGMLNTEAFF.

This clonotype was recorded at least ten times. This rearrangement joins TRBV7-3 to TRBJ2-7; 12 positions agree with TRBD2. CDR1 SGHTA and CDR2 FQGTGA come from the germline V gene. This CDR3 comprises 15 residues. V trimming: 3 bases; J trimming: 6 bases; junction bases outside the gene matches: 6. CDR3 sequence: CASSFGLAGIGEQYF. In DNA, the CDR3 is TGTGCCAGCAGCTTCGGACTAGCGGGAATTGGCGAGCAGTACTTC.

This clonotype occurred many times. This chain connects TRBV15 to TRBJ2-7; TRBD2 aligns across 8 bases. The V gene end was trimmed by 0 bases and the J gene end by 1 base; junction bases not matched to a gene: 2. The germline V gene has CDR1 LNHNV and CDR2 YYDKDF (reference sequence). The CDR3 has 15 residues. The DNA for the CDR3 is TGTGCCACCAGCAGAGATCGGGGGGGATCCTACGAGCAGTACTTC. The encoded protein is CATSRDRGGSYEQYF.

This clonotype showed up just a few times. One end of the junction fails to match germline, which may point to a read error. The chain recombines TRBV28 with TRBJ1-2; a possible D gene is TRBD1 (5 bases). Per the germline V gene, CDR1 is MDHEN and CDR2 is SYDVKM. The CDR3 runs to 9 residues. The CDR3 DNA reads as TGTGCCAGCGGGGAGGGGACCTATTTC. This translates into CASGEGTYF.

This rearrangement joins TRBV28 to TRBJ2-1; 9 bases are shared with TRBD1. This CDR3 contains 16 residues. The V gene's germline CDR1 is MDHEN and CDR2 SYDVKM. The V gene end was trimmed by 5 bases and the J gene end by 4 bases; junction bases not matched to a gene: 9. CDR3 bases: TGTGCCAGCAGTACGGTGACAGGGGGGGAGTACAATGAGCAGTTCTTC. Protein: CASSTVTGGEYNEQFF.

V and J are TRBV28 and TRBJ2-7; D is possibly TRBD2 (5 bases). Looked up from germline, CDR1 is MDHEN and CDR2 is SYDVKM. Trimming removed 8 bases at V and 0 bases at J, with 11 bases between. The CDR3 consists of 13 residues. This CDR3 is CASCDYLSYEQYF. In DNA, the CDR3 is TGTGCCAGCTGCGACTACCTCTCCTACGAGCAGTACTTC.

There are many counts of this clonotype. The CDR3 region has the DNA TGTGCCAGCAGTGAAAGGATGGCTAGCCCCTACGAGCAGTACTTC. This sequence encodes CASSERMASPYEQYF. The chain uses TRBV2 and TRBJ2-7; tentative D call: TRBD2 (5 bases). The length of the CDR3 is 15 residues. Trimming shortened V by 2 bases and J by 2 bases, and 13 bases separated the two germline ends. Germline V gene sequence: CDR1 SNHLY, CDR2 FYNNEI.

This chain joins TRBV9 and TRBJ2-7; no clear D. V was trimmed by 4 bases and J by 6 bases, leaving 8 bases between them. The germline gives CDR1 SGDLS, CDR2 YYNGEE. The length of the CDR3 is 11 residues. CDR3 protein: CASSSRVEQYF. In nucleotides, the CDR3 is TGTGCCAGCAGCAGCCGGGTCGAGCAGTACTTC. The full variable domain, in which reference TRBV9 and TRBJ2-7 provide the parts outside the CDR3, is DSGVTQTPKHLITATGQRVTLRCSPRSGDLSVYWYQQSLDQGLQFLIQYYNGEERAKGNILERFSAQQFPDLHSELNLSSLELGDSALYFCASSSRVEQYFGPGTRLTVT.

This clonotype was counted only a few times. The chain links TRBV2 to TRBJ2-3, with D tentatively TRBD2 (5 bases). The CDR3 consists of 14 residues. Germline V lookup: CDR1 SNHLY, CDR2 FYNNEI. V lost 6 bases to trimming and J lost 0 bases, with 10 bases between them. CDR3 sequence: CASRVTTSTDTQYF. Here the CDR3 DNA reads TGTGCCAGCAGAGTGACTACTAGCACAGATACGCAGTATTTT.

V gene TRBV18 combines with J gene TRBJ2-1; D is undetermined. CDR1 is KGHSH and CDR2 is LQKENI in the germline V gene. V lost 0 bases, J lost 3 bases, and 15 bases lay in between. The CDR3 is 17 residues long. The CDR3, as DNA: TGTGCCAGCTCACCACCGGGTAATCTGTATAACTACAATGAGCAGTTCTTC. Its protein product is CASSPPGNLYNYNEQFF.

This clonotype was found many times. The CDR3: CASSQDYNSYNEQFF. CDR3 coding DNA: TGTGCCAGCAGCCAAGATTATAACAGTTACAATGAGCAGTTCTTC. The chain links TRBV4-2 to TRBJ2-1, with D uncertain. Germline lookup yields CDR1 LGHNA and CDR2 YNFKEQ. The CDR3 has 15 residues. V was clipped by 0 bases and J by 4 bases, with 10 bases between them.

This clonotype was counted ten times or more. V and J are TRBV28 and TRBJ1-6; no clear D. V was clipped by 2 bases and J by 6 bases, with 5 bases between them. The V gene's germline CDR1 is MDHEN and CDR2 SYDVKM. The CDR3 spans 13 residues. The CDR3 is CASSLRFNSPLHF. The CDR3 coding sequence is TGTGCCAGCAGTTTACGGTTTAATTCACCCCTCCACTTT.

A few counts support this clonotype. This chain links TRBV28 with TRBJ2-7; D call uncertain. Germline V gives CDR1 MDHEN, CDR2 SYDVKM. CDR3 length equals 12 residues. The V end was cut by 6 bases, the J end by 3 bases, with 9 bases between. The CDR3 DNA sequence: TGTGCCAGCAGCTCGACTCGCTACGAGCAGTACTTC. Amino acid sequence: CASSSTRYEQYF. The full variable domain, completed using reference TRBV28 and TRBJ2-7, is DVKVTQSSRYLVKRTGEKVFLECVQDMDHENMFWYRQDPGLGLRLIYFSYDVKMKEKGDIPEGYSVSREKKERFSLILESASTNQTSMYLCASSSTRYEQYFGPGTRLTVT.

The rearrangement joins TRBV20-1 to TRBJ2-7; D may be TRBD2 (5 bases). CDR1 and CDR2 from the germline V gene are DFQATT and SNEGSKA (reference sequence). V dropped 2 bases and J dropped 0 bases, with 8 bases sitting between them. The length of the CDR3 is 13 residues. The CDR3 spells CSARSGPSYEQYF. As DNA, the CDR3 is TGCAGTGCTAGAAGCGGACCCTCCTACGAGCAGTACTTC.